This section outlines one T cell receptor beta chain sequence together with its context. This clone has just a few counts. It has no known antigen specificity. No base qualities exist here, and no much larger clone lies one base off it. The data were obtained in a study of cytomegalovirus exposure and HLA in healthy donors (dated by TCRdb to 2015 to 2018). Context from the whole study: According to an earlier analysis of around 600 of the donors, roughly 180 million T cells yielded roughly 110 million unique TCR beta sequences and around 280 Gb of sequence data. HLA typing covered class I and class II loci at four-digit resolution. The study aimed to test whether cataloging public T cell receptors could reveal signatures of past pathogen exposure. Of the roughly 410 genotyped donors, roughly 80% were placed in the genetic ancestry cluster associated with self-reported Caucasian donors. A handful of DR-DQ haplotypes were handled as single units for association and clustering because linkage in the cohort was strong. An earlier analysis of roughly 600 of the donors used high-throughput TCR beta sequencing to judge whether each TCR beta V gene segment behaved as functional or pseudogenic. Besides the first cohort of more than 650 subjects, a separate validation cohort made up of 95 to 150 different subjects was used. High-throughput TCR immunosequencing, statistical association of individual TCRs with disease status, and machine learning were combined to predict cytomegalovirus infection status. A later genetic analysis took genome-wide SNP genotypes for about three fifths of the 666 donors and used that subset as a discovery cohort. Roughly 290 gigabases of sequencing data and around 88 million unique TCR sequences made up an early release that covered approximately 620 HLA-typed donors. In a later analysis, previously published TCR beta repertoires from about 670 donors were re-analyzed and high-resolution HLA genotyping was added so that TCR occurrence patterns could be studied. Every repertoire in the discovery cohort had been generated on one and the same sequencing platform. Rather than using new phenotypic data, the later analysis identified candidate immune exposures from TCR beta sequences and from how often those sequences occurred across donors. The T cell repertoires of about 700 subjects were profiled by immunosequencing and related to cytomegalovirus serostatus. Donor age, sex, ethnicity and CMV serostatus were collected together with the repertoire data. Typing coverage differed by locus: A, B, C, DRB1 and DQB1 were typed in about 620-640 donors, DQA1 in 500 to 550, DPA1 in around 600, and DPB1 in around 490. Across about 380 genotyped donors of the cohort, an average of about 240,000 unique TCR beta nucleotide sequences per donor were sequenced, and roughly 18% of those sequences were non-productive. What the work shows at the level of the full study, not this receptor alone: When HLA alleles, especially DR and DQ, strongly co-occurred, attributing TCR associations to individual alleles was difficult. A further reported finding was that TCR beta sequences accurately predicted the HLA-A and HLA-B alleles for most subjects in the first cohort. A later analysis associated 15,000 to 20,000 TCR beta sequences with specific HLA alleles at a false discovery rate of 0.05. In a later analysis, HLA-associated TCR beta chains were found to be more clonally expanded and to have lower generation probabilities than equally common non-associated chains. Only TCR beta chains were sequenced in this cohort, and the absence of alpha or paired-chain data limited detectable features. While some public TCRs were present in many individuals, most TCR sequences turned up only very rarely across donors. Correlated functional status among segregating V segments might be attributable to linkage disequilibrium, but an unknown experimental factor could not be ruled out. The only immune exposure information available for the cohort was CMV serostatus. A cluster of highly shared sequence variants was judged likely to represent a technical artifact of the sequencing pipeline. In a later analysis, the rate of TCR association differed among HLA loci, with DRB1 alleles having the most associated TCRs and HLA-C alleles having the fewest. The earlier analysis of approximately 560 of the donors excluded approximately 15 rarely observed V segments, including chromosome 9 orphons, because counts were too low. In vitro tests confirmed that three of the cytomegalovirus-associated TCR beta chains recognize cytomegalovirus antigens. In both the original and validation cohorts, the classifier was reported to diagnose cytomegalovirus status with high specificity and sensitivity. It was suggested by the authors that the approach could potentially be generalized to other disease states and immunological phenotypes. According to a later analysis, most CMV-associated TCR beta chains appeared to be HLA-restricted, and the HLA associations seemed to be driven largely by CMV exposure. The study listed around 160 TCR beta chains as associated with cytomegalovirus. A later analysis reported that several top co-occurrence clusters appeared linked to parvovirus B19, influenza, CMV and Epstein-Barr virus. Sequencing depth was assumed to be roughly uniform across donors in the presence/absence analyses, though that assumption may not hold. HLA typing was unavailable for some donors at each locus, so association tests used only the typed subset. Compared with the 666-donor mean, donors in an Asian-associated ancestry cluster had fewer N-insertions in productive TCRs, according to a later genetic analysis. Broadly in line with IMGT annotations, most TCR beta V segments showed up in productive rearrangements about 87% or about 30% of the time in an earlier analysis of 587 of the donors. V-gene and J-gene trimming of TCR beta chains was associated with a missense DCLRE1C variant in a later genetic analysis, and the association was replicated in an independent cohort.

The library was generated by the immunoSEQ multiplex PCR assay. A mixture of 60 forward primers for TCR Vbeta segments and 13 reverse primers for TCR Jbeta segments was used in the multiplex PCR. The CDR3 region of rearranged TCR beta genes was amplified from genomic DNA by a multiplex PCR assay. On the Illumina HiSeq System, the amplified TCR beta libraries were sequenced as 87-base-pair reads. The authors' analysis ran thus. A later analysis tallied 75 million to 95 million unique TCR beta chains across the roughly 610 repertoires, and around 9.9 million of those chains were shared by two or more donors. A nearest-neighbor algorithm error-corrected the raw reads and collapsed the reads into unique sequences, merging closely related sequences to remove PCR and sequencing errors. To assign V, D and J gene segments, CDR3 sequences were aligned to IMGT reference sequences. For a sequence to be retained, a match of at least six nucleotides was required to both a V gene segment and a J gene segment. A rearrangement counted as productive if the CDR3 had no stop codons and remained in frame with V and J, and every other rearrangement counted as non-productive. CDR3 was defined according to IMGT convention as the region running from the second conserved V-encoded cysteine to the conserved J-encoded phenylalanine. Sequences without an unambiguous match to a single V gene segment were excluded from the earlier analysis of about 600 of the donors. An earlier analysis of 500 to 700 of the donors classified V segments as functional when productive rearrangements were above 56.7% and as segregating when the standard deviation between donors was above 5%. A statistical classification framework was built for diagnosing cytomegalovirus status from the catalog of TCR beta chain sequences. In a later analysis, V and J genes were assigned by comparing TCR nucleotide sequences against IMGT/GENE-DB human TR gene sequences. Using the TCRdist pipeline, a later analysis assigned CDR3 sequences along with most-parsimonious VDJ recombination scenarios. In a later analysis, each TCR beta chain was defined by its CDR3 amino acid sequence together with its V-gene family, and reads without a unique V-gene family were excluded. To address suspected cross-contamination and a sequencing artifact, a later analysis removed 450 to 700 highly shared, low-generation-probability nucleotide sequences. In a later analysis, a clonal expansion index for each public chain was calculated from normalized within-repertoire ranks of inferred template counts. Generation probabilities in a later analysis came from a VDJ recombination model fitted to out-of-frame rearrangements, and those results were checked against IGoR. Hypergeometric tests were used in a later analysis to score TCR-TCR, TCR-HLA and TCR-CMV co-occurrence, with a repertoire-size bias correction applied to the TCR pairs. False discovery rates were estimated in a later analysis by permuting HLA or CMV assignments 20 times. A later analysis grouped co-occurring TCRs with DBSCAN, adding TCRdist sequence similarity when clustering within HLA-allele-positive subsets. For co-occurrence clustering, repertoires with fewer than 30,000 or more than 120,000 public chains were excluded, along with roughly 5 repertoires with anomalous nucleotide sharing. Imported from immuneACCESS, the table was reduced by TCRdb to in-frame sequences with V and J called. These copies leave out some clones; in studies compared against another copy, an unresolved V gene accounts for under half, and the cause of the remainder is not known. That table supplies the V and J calls and clone size; D and trimming were determined from the DNA. The sample records 140,000 or so clones, roughly a tenth of which are singletons. The top ten hold 1.5% to 2% of the sample.

In total, around 600 healthy bone marrow donors made up the cohort. At the time of sampling, every cohort member was nominally healthy, though immune exposures that went unrecorded were likely present. The donor tested CMV seronegative and was one of the 352 seronegative cohort members. A peripheral blood sample was collected from each donor, and TCR beta sequencing was performed on peripheral blood mononuclear cells. Genomic DNA was extracted from the blood cell samples with the Qiagen DNeasy Blood Extraction Kit. Specimen: PBMCs. The sequence was collected from a male donor in good health and CMV-seronegative.

The CDR3 amino acid sequence is: CASSQDPLRTEAFF. The nucleotide sequence is TGCGCCAGCAGCCAAGATCCGTTGAGAACTGAAGCTTTCTTT. The sequence links TRBV4-3 to TRBJ1-1; no D gene is confidently identified. CDR1 and CDR2 are read off the germline V gene as LGHNA and YSLEER. At the junction V is shortened by 0 bases and J by 5 bases, with 10 bases in between. From its cysteine to its phenylalanine, the CDR3 spans 14 amino acids. The entry retains the CDR3 DNA only, 42 bases that are in frame from base 1.